These 2 T cell receptor beta chains share one sample of origin, sequenced in a study of radiation and T cells in renal cell carcinoma. The assay was immunoSEQ multiplex PCR, and TCRdb's table has in-frame clones only and misses some. The sample shows some 120,000 clones, roughly 77% of them seen only once. Documented time point: blood 2 weeks post-SBRT. Regarding treatment: 15 Gy SBRT to primary tumor, nephrectomy 4 weeks later. The sample in question was blood, obtained from a patient whose treatment included radiotherapy and nephrectomy. Every receptor here comes from a woman aged 60-75 years with renal cell carcinoma.

This chain joins TRBV9 and TRBJ2-2; TRBD1 might be the D (6 bases). Germline lookup yields CDR1 SGDLS and CDR2 YYNGEE. The V end was cut by 4 bases, the J end by 6 bases, with 13 bases between. The CDR3 sequence is 14 residues long. The CDR3 DNA reads as TGTGCCAGCAGCTTGACCAGGGGACCCGGGGAGCTGTTTTTT. It yields the protein CASSLTRGPGELFF.

This sequence joins TRBV30 and TRBJ1-4; the match to TRBD1 covers 7 bases. The V and J ends lost 5 bases and 0 bases, in that order; junction bases with no gene match: 9. This CDR3 has 16 amino acids. The germline CDR1 and CDR2 sequences are GTSNPN and SVGIG (reference sequence). The CDR3 DNA follows: TGTGCCTGGGACCAGGGACAGTCTACAACTAATGAAAAACTGTTTTTT. It is translated as CAWDQGQSTTNEKLFF.